This T cell receptor beta chain was identified in a study of preoperative IRX-2 immunotherapy in early breast cancer. This clone counts as medium-sized. Germline V gene lookup returns CDR1 MNHGY and CDR2 SAAAGT. The CDR3 totals 13 residues. With 1 base removed from V and 4 bases from J, the gap between germline ends came to 8 bases. Profiling relied on immunoSEQ multiplex PCR, and the TCRdb table lists in-frame clones only, not all of them. The sample lists approximately 30,000 clones, roughly 91% seen once, with 1.6% in the top ten. Sample treatment: preoperative locoregional IRX-2 cytokine immunotherapy. This phase Ib study tested locoregional IRX-2 cytokine immunotherapy given before surgery.

The sequence came from a human donor with breast cancer. The chain uses TRBV6-8 and TRBJ2-7, with TRBD1 as a possible D gene (6 bases). This specimen consisted of tumor tissue, obtained after IRX-2 immunotherapy. The CDR3 region is CASSYWGLYEQYF. The CDR3 DNA reads as TGTGCCAGCAGTTACTGGGGGCTGTACGAGCAGTACTTC.